This T cell receptor (beta chain) came from a study of T cell repertoires in cytomegalovirus infection. The wider study: Public TCR beta signatures marked donors with CMV infection and the matching HLA. Overall study results and limits: In two of eight donors, the top clonotype was HLA-C-restricted CMV-specific. Pooled public TCR beta family frequency picked out CMV carriers with the relevant HLA.

V gave up 2 bases and J gave up 4 bases, with 14 bases separating them. Germline assignment: CDR1 MGHRA and CDR2 YSYEKL. The CDR3 has 15 amino acids. This clonotype was recorded at least ten times. The antigen is unknown. One entry per CDR3 protein, called by TCRdb with MiXCR from the reads. The table lists 350,000 to 450,000 distinct CDR3 sequences, around 18% of them singletons, with approximately 10% in the top ten. The receptor comes from a human donor in good health (CMV status not recorded). Some clones in this sample may be carry-over from other donors' samples. The source material was PBMCs. This sequence joins TRBV4-1 and TRBJ2-5; perhaps TRBD2 as D (5 bases). The CDR3 DNA sequence: TGCGCCAGCAGCCAATATCGGGGAAACCCAGAGACCCAGTACTTC. Protein product: CASSQYRGNPETQYF.